Shown below are 13 T cell receptor beta chains from a single sample sequenced in a study of cytomegalovirus exposure and HLA in healthy donors. Researchers ran the PCR with 60 Vbeta and 13 Jbeta primers. TCRdb's copy holds only in-frame clones and misses some; the assay was immunoSEQ multiplex PCR. The data show approximately 180,000 clones, approximately 78% seen once. Sequencing was done on a sample of PBMCs. All receptors come from a woman aged 18-29 years in good health and CMV-seronegative.

The V call is TRBV7-8, the J call TRBJ1-5, with TRBD1 as a possible D gene (5 bases). The V end lost 4 bases, the J end lost 6 bases, and 19 bases lay between the germline ends. Germline V lookup: CDR1 SGHVS, CDR2 FQNEAQ. This CDR3 comprises 16 residues. The CDR3 nucleotides are TGTGCCAGCAGCTACGGGGGACCCTCCAGCGGTCAGCCCCAGCATTTT. Amino acid sequence: CASSYGGPSSGQPQHF. Full variable domain (remainder filled in from reference TRBV7-8 and TRBJ1-5): GAGVSQSPRYKVAKRGQDVALRCDPISGHVSLFWYQQALGQGPEFLTYFQNEAQLDKSGLPSDRFFAERPEGSVSTLKIQRTQQEDSAVYLCASSYGGPSSGQPQHFGDGTRLSIL.

The rearrangement joins TRBV20-1 to TRBJ1-1; D is unclear. V dropped 1 base and J dropped 8 bases, with 8 bases sitting between them. The CDR3 has 11 amino acids. Germline lookup yields CDR1 DFQATT and CDR2 SNEGSKA (reference sequence). This CDR3 is CSARVVREAFF. Here the CDR3 DNA reads TGCAGTGCTAGAGTCGTCCGGGAAGCTTTCTTT.

The gene calls are TRBV7-8 and TRBJ2-5, with TRBD1 identical over 7 bases. CDR1 and CDR2 from the germline V gene are SGHVS and FQNEAQ. V shed 6 bases and J 1 base; nucleotides not matched to a gene: 11. The CDR3 is 16 amino acids. The CDR3 loop reads CASRPGEDRAQETQYF. CDR3 DNA: TGTGCCAGCAGGCCTGGAGAAGACAGGGCCCAAGAGACCCAGTACTTC.

This clone occurred once. The chain employs TRBV4-3 and TRBJ1-5; no clear D gene. With 3 bases removed from V and 6 bases from J, the gap between germline ends came to 15 bases. This CDR3 region has 15 residues. Germline values: CDR1 LGHNA, CDR2 YSLEER. CDR3 amino acids: CASSQFWSFGQPQHF. CDR3 DNA sequence: TGCGCCAGCAGCCAGTTTTGGTCCTTCGGTCAGCCCCAGCATTTT.

This clone appeared a single time. The chain employs TRBV30 and TRBJ1-2; D not certain. Deletions cut 4 bases from V and 4 bases from J, with 13 bases between. The CDR3 loop spans 13 amino acids. From germline, CDR1 is GTSNPN and CDR2 SVGIG (reference sequence). The CDR3 nucleotides are TGTGCCTGGAAGAACCCCGGGTTCTATGGCTACACCTTC. Protein sequence: CAWKNPGFYGYTF.

The gene calls are TRBV4-3 and TRBJ1-4, with a possible D match to TRBD1 (6 bases). The CDR3 spans 17 residues. CDR1 is LGHNA and CDR2 is YSLEER in the germline V gene. V was pared by 1 base and J by 2 bases, with 14 bases between. The CDR3 sequence: CASSQGSGAGTNEKLFF. The CDR3 coding sequence is TGCGCCAGCAGCCAAGGCTCAGGGGCTGGTACTAATGAAAAACTGTTTTTT.

The chain uses TRBV29-1 and TRBJ2-6, with 12 positions matching TRBD1. Germline V CDR1 and CDR2: SQVTM, ANQGSEA. V gave up 4 bases and J gave up 3 bases; unmatched junction bases: 7. This CDR3 is 17 amino acids long. The CDR3 is CSVASGTGGFGANVLTF. The CDR3 DNA follows: TGCAGCGTTGCCTCCGGGACAGGGGGCTTTGGGGCCAACGTCCTGACTTTC.

The V and J genes are TRBV6-5 and TRBJ2-1, with 11 bases matching TRBD2. Germline CDR1 is MNHEY and CDR2 is SVGAGI. The CDR3 spans 16 residues. V gave up 2 bases and J gave up 6 bases; unmatched junction bases: 6. The CDR3 DNA reads as TGTGCCAGCAGTTACGTAGCGGGGGGGGCGGGCAATGAGCAGTTCTTC. Translating gives CASSYVAGGAGNEQFF.

The sample holds one count of this clone. The CDR3 protein is CASSFSDTDTQYF. Written as DNA, the CDR3 is TGTGCCAGCAGTTTTAGCGACACAGATACGCAGTATTTT. This chain joins TRBV28 and TRBJ2-3, with TRBD2 as a possible D gene (5 bases). The CDR3 consists of 13 residues. Germline CDR1 reads MDHEN; CDR2 reads SYDVKM. With 3 bases removed from V and 2 bases from J, the gap between germline ends came to 6 bases.

The rearrangement uses TRBV28 and TRBJ2-3, with 7 bases lining up with TRBD2. Germline assignment: CDR1 MDHEN and CDR2 SYDVKM. After removal of 5 bases from V and 5 bases from J, the junction contained 7 bases not matched to a gene. CDR3 length: 14 amino acids. The CDR3 region has the DNA TGTGCCAGCAGTCCGGGGACTACCCGAGATACGCAGTATTTT. This translates into CASSPGTTRDTQYF.

This chain connects TRBV7-2 to TRBJ1-1, with D uncertain. The CDR3 length is 16 residues. CDR1 and CDR2 from the germline V gene are SGHTA and FQGNSA. V was clipped by 1 base and J by 3 bases, with 15 bases between them. This CDR3 is CASSLVRVPFDTEAFF. DNA of the CDR3: TGTGCCAGCAGCTTAGTGAGAGTCCCGTTTGACACTGAAGCTTTCTTT.

This chain links TRBV11-2 with TRBJ2-1; TRBD2 matches 8 bases. The CDR3 has 13 amino acids. Trimming removed 5 bases from V and 9 bases from J; junction bases left unmatched: 6. Looked up from germline, CDR1 is SGHAT and CDR2 is FQNNGV. DNA of the CDR3: TGTGCCAGCAGCCCGCGGGAGGCTGGTGAGCAGTTCTTC. This gives the protein CASSPREAGEQFF.

The V gene is TRBV18, the J gene TRBJ2-7, with 7 bases matching TRBD1. V was pared by 0 bases and J by 3 bases, with 2 bases of the junction left unmatched. CDR1 is KGHSH, CDR2 LQKENI, per germline. CDR3 size: 14 residues. CDR3 sequence: CASSPPGQIYEQYF. The CDR3 DNA is TGTGCCAGCTCACCACCGGGACAGATCTACGAGCAGTACTTC.